Listed here are 3 T cell receptor beta chains from one sample, sequenced in a study of vaccination and CD4 T cells after COVID-19. Regarding treatment: approximately nine-day PBMC culture with coronavirus spike peptide pools or control peptides (ViraFEST assay). Sequenced with the Oncomine TCR Beta short-read assay was DNA taken from cultured CD4+ T cells. TCRdb fed the PCR reads into MiXCR, producing one record per CDR3 protein. The repertoire holds 15,000 to 20,000 distinct CDR3 sequences, with around 50% as singletons. These receptors have no identified antigens. The input for sequencing was CD4+ T cells from blood, cultured in vitro, taken before SARS-CoV-2 vaccination. The receptors were sampled from a human donor who had recovered from COVID-19.

By proportion, this clonotype is large (0.1 to 1%). In nucleotides, the CDR3 is TGCAGTGCTAGGATGACAGGGGATGTTGGCAATGAGCAGTTCTTC. Translation: CSARMTGDVGNEQFF. The chain has TRBV20-1 and TRBJ2-1; 8 bases agree with TRBD1. The germline V gene encodes CDR1 DFQATT and CDR2 SNEGSKA (reference sequence). With 3 bases clipped from V and 6 bases from J, the junction kept 10 bases outside the gene matches. This CDR3 is built from 15 residues.

This clonotype was observed a few times. This chain connects TRBV15 to TRBJ1-5; D possibly corresponds to TRBD1 (5 bases). CDR3 length: 15 amino acids. The germline V and J ends were trimmed by 1 base and 3 bases, with 10 bases remaining between them. Germline-derived CDR1 and CDR2 are LNHNV and YYDKDF (reference sequence). In DNA, the CDR3 is TGTGCCACCAGCAGAGGGGACTTACTCAATCAGCCCCAGCATTTT. As protein: CATSRGDLLNQPQHF.

The table lists this clonotype with a few counts. The chain has TRBV20-1 and TRBJ2-1; 10 bases align to TRBD2. The V segment lost 5 bases and the J segment 5 bases; nucleotides outside the gene matches: 6. The CDR3 loop spans 14 amino acids. Germline loops: CDR1 DFQATT, CDR2 SNEGSKA (reference sequence). The CDR3 DNA reads as TGCAGTGCTTCGCCGGGACTAGCGAACAATGAGCAGTTCTTC. Encoded protein: CSASPGLANNEQFF.